The rows below give T cell receptor beta chains drawn from one sample of a study of blood T cell repertoires in COVID-19. The protocol was immunoSEQ multiplex PCR, while the TCRdb copy is restricted to in-frame clones and leaves out a portion. The sample carries about 160,000 clones, around 93% recorded once. The sequenced material came from peripheral blood. The receptor source for this set is a man aged 25 to 45 with COVID-19, enrolled during active disease. The CDR3 runs from the conserved cysteine through the conserved F or W. The D gene is left open where the match is weak.

d_call j_call v_call cdr3_aa
. TRBJ1-6 TRBV2 CASSTTGGRPNSPLHF
TRBD1 TRBJ1-5 TRBV18 CASSPSGTGDQPQHF
. TRBJ2-7 TRBV12-3/TRBV12-4 CASSRQYSYEQYF
. TRBJ2-1 TRBV7-9 CASSLVYGASSYNEQFF
. TRBJ1-1 TRBV18 CASSPNGGPTGTEAFF
TRBD1 TRBJ1-2 TRBV27 CASSTHYDIGTGGAWGYTF
. TRBJ1-1 TRBV7-2 CASSLAPGKAFF
TRBD1 TRBJ1-2 TRBV19 CASDRGNYGYTF
TRBD1 TRBJ1-6 TRBV7-8 CASSLEGTESLHF
. TRBJ1-3 TRBV6-6 CASSKKGGIGNTIYF
. TRBJ2-7 TRBV5-4 CASSLISSYEQYF
. TRBJ2-3 TRBV19 CASSWAGRTDTQYF
TRBD1 TRBJ1-5 TRBV6-5 CASSYEGANQPQHF
TRBD2 TRBJ2-3 TRBV13 CASSLSGGIDTQYF
. TRBJ2-5 TRBV19 CASSPRTSLGETQYF
. TRBJ1-4 TRBV15 CATSRASGNEKLFF
. TRBJ1-6 TRBV19 CASSKEGSSYNSPLHF
TRBD2 TRBJ2-5 TRBV5-1 CASSSRTSGRRETQYF
. TRBJ1-1 TRBV9 CASSRGVETEAFF
TRBD1 TRBJ1-4 TRBV28 CASSLFWQGDEKLFF
. TRBJ1-3 TRBV9 CASSDGQLTSGNTIYF
. TRBJ2-2 TRBV5-4 CASSLGGNTGELFF
. TRBJ1-5 TRBV6-6 CASSTTGNQPQHF
. TRBJ2-7 TRBV4-3 CASSQDRGSYEQYF
TRBD1 TRBJ1-2 TRBV11-2 CASSLVGTGGVYGYTF
. TRBJ2-7 TRBV29-1 CSVFGIRDLYEQYF
. TRBJ1-2 TRBV30 CAWSATVGYGYTF
TRBD1 TRBJ1-1 TRBV7-9 CASSLGQGARTEAFF
TRBD1 TRBJ2-7 TRBV27 CASTSGDRAAEQYF